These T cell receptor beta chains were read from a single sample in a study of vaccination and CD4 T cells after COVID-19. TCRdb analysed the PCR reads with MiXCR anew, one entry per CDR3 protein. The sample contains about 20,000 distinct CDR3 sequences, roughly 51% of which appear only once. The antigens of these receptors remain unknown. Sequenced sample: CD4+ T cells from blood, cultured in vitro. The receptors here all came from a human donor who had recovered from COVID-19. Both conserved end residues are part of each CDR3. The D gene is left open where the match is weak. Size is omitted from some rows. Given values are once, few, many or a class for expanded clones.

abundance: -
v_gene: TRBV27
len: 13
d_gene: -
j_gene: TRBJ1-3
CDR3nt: TGTGCCAGCAGACCTAGCTCTGGAAACACCATATATTTT
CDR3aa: CASRPSSGNTIYF

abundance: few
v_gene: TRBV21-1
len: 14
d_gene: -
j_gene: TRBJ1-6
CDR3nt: TGTGCCAGCAGCATTTGGGGCAATAATTCACCCCTCCACTTT
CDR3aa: CASSIWGNNSPLHF

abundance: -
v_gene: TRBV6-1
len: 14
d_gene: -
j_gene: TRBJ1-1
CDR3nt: TGTGCCAGCACTTTATGGGTGGAAAACACTGAAGCTTTCTTT
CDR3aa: CASTLWVENTEAFF

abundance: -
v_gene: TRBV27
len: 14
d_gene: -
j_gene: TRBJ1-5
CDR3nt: TGTGCCAGCAGCTTACTTGGTGGGAATCAGCCCCAGCATTTT
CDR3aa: CASSLLGGNQPQHF

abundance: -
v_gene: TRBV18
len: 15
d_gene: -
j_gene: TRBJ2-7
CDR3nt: TGTGCCAGCTCCGGGGGCCCGGGGTACTACTACGAGCAGTACTTC
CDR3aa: CASSGGPGYYYEQYF

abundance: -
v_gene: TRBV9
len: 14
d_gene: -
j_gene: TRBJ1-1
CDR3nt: TGTGCCAGCAGCGTAACACAGTTGAACACTGAAGCTTTCTTT
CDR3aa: CASSVTQLNTEAFF

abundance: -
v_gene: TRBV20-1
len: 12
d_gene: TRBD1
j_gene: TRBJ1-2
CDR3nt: TGCAGCAAGACAGGGGGCGACTATGGCTACACCTTC
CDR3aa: CSKTGGDYGYTF

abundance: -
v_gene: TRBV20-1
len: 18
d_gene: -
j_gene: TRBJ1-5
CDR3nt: TGCAGTGCAAGGACAGCCACCGTCGGGCTACTTAGCAATCAGCCCCAGCATTTT
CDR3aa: CSARTATVGLLSNQPQHF

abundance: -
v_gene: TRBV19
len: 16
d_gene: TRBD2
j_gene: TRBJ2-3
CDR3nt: TGTGCCAGTAGTATCGGTCGGCGGGGGAGCACAGATACGCAGTATTTT
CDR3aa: CASSIGRRGSTDTQYF

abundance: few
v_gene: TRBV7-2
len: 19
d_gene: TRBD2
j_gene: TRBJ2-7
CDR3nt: TGTGCCAGCAGCGCCTTCCTCCGCCGGACTAGCGGGAGGCACTACGAGCAGTACTTC
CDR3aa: CASSAFLRRTSGRHYEQYF

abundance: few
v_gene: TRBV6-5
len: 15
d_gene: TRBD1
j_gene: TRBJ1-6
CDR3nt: TGTGCCAGCAGTTCCAGGACAGGGAGAGGCTCACCCCTCCACTTT
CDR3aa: CASSSRTGRGSPLHF

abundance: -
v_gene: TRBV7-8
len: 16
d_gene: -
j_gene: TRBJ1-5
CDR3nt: TGTGCCAGCAGCAGTAGGATCGGGGTTAGCAATCAGCCCCAGCATTTT
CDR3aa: CASSSRIGVSNQPQHF

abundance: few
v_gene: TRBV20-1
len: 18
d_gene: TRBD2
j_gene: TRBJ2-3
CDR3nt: TGCAGTGCCCCCGGAGGGCGGGGGGGTTCCTCTAGCACAGATACGCAGTATTTT
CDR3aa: CSAPGGRGGSSSTDTQYF

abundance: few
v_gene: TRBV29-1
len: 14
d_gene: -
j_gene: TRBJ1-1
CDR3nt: TGCAGCGTCACCCGTGGGGTCAGGAACACTGAAGCTTTCTTT
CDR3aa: CSVTRGVRNTEAFF

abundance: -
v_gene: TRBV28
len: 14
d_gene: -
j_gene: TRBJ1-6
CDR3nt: TGTGCCAGCAGATCGGACAGAACAAATTCACCCCTCCACTTT
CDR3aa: CASRSDRTNSPLHF

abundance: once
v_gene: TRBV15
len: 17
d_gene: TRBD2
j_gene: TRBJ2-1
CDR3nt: TGTGCCACCAGCAGAGTGGAGCGGGGGGTCCCAACGGTTAGGCAGTTCTTC
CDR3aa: CATSRVERGVPTVRQFF

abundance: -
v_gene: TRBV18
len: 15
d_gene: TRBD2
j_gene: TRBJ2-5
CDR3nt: TGTGCCAGCTCACCAGATTCGGGGGGTCTTCAGACCCAGTACTTC
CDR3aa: CASSPDSGGLQTQYF

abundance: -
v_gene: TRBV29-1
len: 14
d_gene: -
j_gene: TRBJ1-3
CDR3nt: TGCAGCGTTGTGGTCAGGGGTTACGGAAACACCATATATTTT
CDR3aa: CSVVVRGYGNTIYF

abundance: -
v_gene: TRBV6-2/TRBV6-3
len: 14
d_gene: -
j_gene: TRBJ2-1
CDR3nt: TGTGCCAGCAGTTACGGAGGGCCTGGGAATGAGCAGTTCTTC
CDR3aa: CASSYGGPGNEQFF

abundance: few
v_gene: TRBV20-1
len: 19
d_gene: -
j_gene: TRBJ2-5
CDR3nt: TGCAGTGCTAGAGCAGCCCTAGGTGCTTCAGGGTGGTTCTTGGAGACCCAGTACTTC
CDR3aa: CSARAALGASGWFLETQYF

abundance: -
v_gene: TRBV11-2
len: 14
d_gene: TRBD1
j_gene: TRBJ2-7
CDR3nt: TGTGCCAGCAGCCCCGACAGGGGACGATCCGAGCAGTACTTC
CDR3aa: CASSPDRGRSEQYF

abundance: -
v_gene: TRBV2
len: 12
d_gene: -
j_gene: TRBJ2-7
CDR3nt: TGTGCCAGCAGGGAGAGGTCCTACGAGCAGTACTTC
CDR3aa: CASRERSYEQYF

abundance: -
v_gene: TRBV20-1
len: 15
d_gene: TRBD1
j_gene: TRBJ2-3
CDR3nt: TGCAGTGCTAGGGTGGTGGGACAGGGTTCAGATACGCAGTATTTT
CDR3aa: CSARVVGQGSDTQYF

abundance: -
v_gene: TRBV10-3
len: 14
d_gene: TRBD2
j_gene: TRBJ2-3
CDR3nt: TGTGCCATCAAACTAGCGGAAAAAACAGATACGCAGTATTTT
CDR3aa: CAIKLAEKTDTQYF

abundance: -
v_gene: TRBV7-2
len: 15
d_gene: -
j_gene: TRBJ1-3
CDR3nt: TGTGCCAGCAGCTTAGCGACGGGGGGAGGAAACACCATATATTTT
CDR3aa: CASSLATGGGNTIYF

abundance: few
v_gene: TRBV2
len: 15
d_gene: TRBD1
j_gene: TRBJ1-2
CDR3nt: TGTGCCAGCAGCTCTCAGAGGGGACAGGGACTTGGCTACACCTTC
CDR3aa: CASSSQRGQGLGYTF

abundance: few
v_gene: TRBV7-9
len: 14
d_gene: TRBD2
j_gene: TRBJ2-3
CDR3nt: TGTGCCAGCAGCGCGCGGGGGAGCACAGATACGCAGTATTTT
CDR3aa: CASSARGSTDTQYF

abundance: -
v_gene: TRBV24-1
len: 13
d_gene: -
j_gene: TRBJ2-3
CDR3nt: TGTGCCACCAGTGGTCAGGGCACAGATACGCAGTATTTT
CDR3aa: CATSGQGTDTQYF

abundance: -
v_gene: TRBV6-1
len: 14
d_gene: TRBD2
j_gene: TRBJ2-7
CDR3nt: TGTGCCAGCAAGCGGGAGGGAAGCTCCTACGAGCAGTACTTC
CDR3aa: CASKREGSSYEQYF

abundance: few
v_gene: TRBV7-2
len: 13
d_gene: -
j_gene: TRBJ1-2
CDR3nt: TGTGCCAGCAGCTCTAGAGAGGCTTTTACGGCGGACTTC
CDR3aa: CASSSREAFTADF

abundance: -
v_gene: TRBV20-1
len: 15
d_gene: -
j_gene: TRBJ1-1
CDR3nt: TGCAGTTCGAGGAAAACGGGCTGGTTGAACACTGAAGCTTTCTTT
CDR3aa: CSSRKTGWLNTEAFF

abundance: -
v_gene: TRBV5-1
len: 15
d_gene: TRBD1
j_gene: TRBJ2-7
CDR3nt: TGCGCCAGCAGCTCTGGTACAGGGGGCTTCTACGAGCAGTACTTC
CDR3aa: CASSSGTGGFYEQYF

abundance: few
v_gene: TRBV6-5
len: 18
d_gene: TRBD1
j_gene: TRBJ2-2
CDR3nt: TGTGCCAGCAGTTACCAAACAGGGGGAGCGAGTAACACCGGGGAGCTGTTTTTT
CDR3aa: CASSYQTGGASNTGELFF

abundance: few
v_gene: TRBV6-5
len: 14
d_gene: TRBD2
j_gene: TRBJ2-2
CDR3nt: TGTGCCAGCAGTTACCCGCGGGAGCCCGGGGAGCTGTTTTTT
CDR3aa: CASSYPREPGELFF

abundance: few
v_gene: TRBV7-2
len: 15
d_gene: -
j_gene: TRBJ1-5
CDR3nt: TGTGCCAGCAGCTTAGGCGGCCTAAGCAATCAGCCCCAGCATTTT
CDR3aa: CASSLGGLSNQPQHF

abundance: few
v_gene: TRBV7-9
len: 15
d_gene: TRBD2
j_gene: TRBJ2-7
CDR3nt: TGTGCCAGCAGCTATGGTAGCGGGGGACTTTACGAGCAGTACTTC
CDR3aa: CASSYGSGGLYEQYF

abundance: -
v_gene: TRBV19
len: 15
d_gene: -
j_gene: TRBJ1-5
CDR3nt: TGTGCCAGTAGTCCCCGTGGAGTTAGCAATCAGCCCCAGCATTTT
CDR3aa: CASSPRGVSNQPQHF

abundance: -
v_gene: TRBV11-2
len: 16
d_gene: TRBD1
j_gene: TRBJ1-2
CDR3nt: TGTGCCAGCAGCTCGGACAGGGCGCAGATGGGCTATGGCTACACCTTC
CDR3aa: CASSSDRAQMGYGYTF